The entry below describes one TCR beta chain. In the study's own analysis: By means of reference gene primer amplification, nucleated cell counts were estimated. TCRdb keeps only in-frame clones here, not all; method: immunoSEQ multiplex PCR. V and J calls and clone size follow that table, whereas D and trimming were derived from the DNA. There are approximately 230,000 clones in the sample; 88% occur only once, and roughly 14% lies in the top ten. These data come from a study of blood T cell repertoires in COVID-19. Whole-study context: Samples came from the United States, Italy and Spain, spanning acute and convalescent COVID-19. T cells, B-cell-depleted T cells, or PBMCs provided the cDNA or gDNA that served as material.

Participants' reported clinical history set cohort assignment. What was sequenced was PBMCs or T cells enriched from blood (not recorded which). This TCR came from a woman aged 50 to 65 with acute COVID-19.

The chain's CDR3 is CASSVDRQGGSPLHF. In DNA form, the CDR3 reads TGTGCCAGCAGCGTAGATCGGCAGGGAGGATCACCCCTCCACTTT. This chain uses TRBV9 with TRBJ1-6, with a tentative D call TRBD1 (5 bases). CDR3 size: 15 residues. Between the trimmed V and J ends, which lost 0 bases and 10 bases, there was a span of 14 bases. Germline V CDR1 and CDR2: SGDLS, YYNGEE.